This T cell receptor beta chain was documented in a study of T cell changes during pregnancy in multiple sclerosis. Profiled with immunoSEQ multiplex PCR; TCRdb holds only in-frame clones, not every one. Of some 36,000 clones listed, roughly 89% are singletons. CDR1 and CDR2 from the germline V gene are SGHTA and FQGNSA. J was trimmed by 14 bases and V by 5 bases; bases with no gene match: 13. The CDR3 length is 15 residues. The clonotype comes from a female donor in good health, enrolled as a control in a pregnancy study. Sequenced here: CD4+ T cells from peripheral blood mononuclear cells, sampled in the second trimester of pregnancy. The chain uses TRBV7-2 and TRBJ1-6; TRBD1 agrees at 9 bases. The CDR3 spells CASSAPGTGIGSLHF. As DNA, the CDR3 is TGTGCCAGCAGCGCCCCCGGGACAGGGATTGGGTCCCTCCACTTT. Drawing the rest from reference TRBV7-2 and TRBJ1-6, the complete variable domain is GAGVSQSPSNKVTEKGKDVELRCDPISGHTALYWYRQSLGQGLEFLIYFQGNSAPDKSGLPSDRFSAERTGGSVSTLTIQRTQQEDSAVYLCASSAPGTGIGSLHFGNGTRLTVT.